The 32 T cell receptor beta chains presented below share a single source sample, sequenced in a study of resident and recirculating memory T cells in vitiligo. TCRdb's copy holds only in-frame clones and misses some; the assay was immunoSEQ multiplex PCR. The sample contains 75,000 to 95,000 clones, 92% of which appear only once. Source material: blood. These receptors were taken from a male donor with vitiligo.

This clone was recorded only once. The chain recombines TRBV4-1 with TRBJ2-4; 9 positions match TRBD1. V trimming: 3 bases; J trimming: 1 base; junction bases outside the gene matches: 10. The length of the CDR3 is 18 residues. Looked up from germline, CDR1 is MGHRA and CDR2 is YSYEKL. For the CDR3, the DNA is TGCGCCAGCAGCCATACCAGGGACAGGGAAAGGGCCAAAAACATTCAGTACTTC. Residues: CASSHTRDRERAKNIQYF.

The chain recombines TRBV9 with TRBJ2-2; the D is unclear. Germline V gene data show CDR1 as SGDLS and CDR2 as YYNGEE. The CDR3 runs 13 residues. V was pared by 0 bases and J by 4 bases, with 4 bases between. The CDR3 region is CASSVDSTGELFF. For the CDR3, the DNA is TGTGCCAGCAGCGTAGATAGCACCGGGGAGCTGTTTTTT.

V is TRBV14 and J is TRBJ2-1, with D possibly matching TRBD2 (6 bases). V lost 1 base and J lost 6, with 7 bases in between. CDR1 and CDR2 (germline): SGHDN, FVKESK. There are 13 residues in the CDR3. In DNA form, the CDR3 reads TGTGCCAGCAGCCAAGCACTAGCCAATGAGCAGTTCTTC. This sequence encodes CASSQALANEQFF. Using reference TRBV14 and TRBJ2-1 for the parts outside the CDR3, the full variable domain is EAGVTQFPSHSVIEKGQTVTLRCDPISGHDNLYWYRRVMGKEIKFLLHFVKESKQDESGMPNNRFLAERTGGTYSTLKVQPAELEDSGVYFCASSQALANEQFFGPGTRLTVL.

The V gene is TRBV7-2, the J gene TRBJ1-2; a possible D gene is TRBD1 (6 bases). Germline CDR1 and CDR2: SGHTA and FQGNSA. Trimming stripped 4 bases from V and 8 bases from J, with 23 bases between. This CDR3 comprises 16 residues. The CDR3 here is CASSSVHRGGVGGYTF. The CDR3 bases are TGTGCCAGCAGCTCAGTCCACAGAGGGGGGGTAGGCGGCTACACCTTC.

The genes are TRBV9 and TRBJ1-2, with TRBD1 matching 10 bases. Per the germline V gene, CDR1 is SGDLS and CDR2 is YYNGEE. V shed 4 bases and J 14 bases; nucleotides not matched to a gene: 14. This CDR3 is 14 amino acids long. The DNA for the CDR3 is TGTGCCAGCAGCCCCAATACCGGGACAGGGGTGGAGACCTTC. Amino acids: CASSPNTGTGVETF.

This clone was seen once. This rearrangement joins TRBV10-3 to TRBJ1-2, with a possible D match to TRBD1 (6 bases). Between the trimmed V and J ends, which lost 8 bases and 4 bases, there was a span of 14 bases. There are 13 residues in the CDR3. The germline CDR1 and CDR2 sequences are ENHRY and SYGVKD. The DNA for the CDR3 is TGTGCCATCGGGACACCGAATTCCTATGGCTACACCTTC. Translation gives CAIGTPNSYGYTF.

The rearrangement links TRBV9 to TRBJ2-5; weak D call: TRBD1 (5 bases). Germline lookup yields CDR1 SGDLS and CDR2 YYNGEE. The CDR3 is 15 amino acids. V dropped 2 bases and J dropped 5 bases, with 16 bases sitting between them. In nucleotides, the CDR3 is TGTGCCAGCAGCGTTGACAGTAGTTCGGATGAGACCCAGTACTTC. Its translation: CASSVDSSSDETQYF.

The chain uses TRBV30 and TRBJ1-4; perhaps TRBD1 as D (5 bases). The CDR3 totals 12 residues. Trimming removed 3 bases at V and 4 bases at J, with 6 bases between. In germline, CDR1 is GTSNPN, CDR2 SVGIG (reference sequence). The CDR3 region has the DNA TGTGCCTGGAGCAGGGTTAATGAAAAACTGTTTTTT. It is translated as CAWSRVNEKLFF.

The J gene is TRBJ1-1, the V gene TRBV11-2, with no clear D. The germline gives CDR1 SGHAT, CDR2 FQNNGV. Deletions cut 5 bases from V and 10 bases from J, with 20 bases between. CDR3 length equals 14 residues. The CDR3 nucleotides are TGTGCCAGCAGCCCTAGTACAAAAGGCATCGGAGCTTTCTTT. The encoded protein is CASSPSTKGIGAFF.

The rearrangement uses TRBV7-9 and TRBJ1-2; possibly TRBD1 for D (5 bases). Germline V gives CDR1 SEHNR, CDR2 FQNEAQ (reference sequence). CDR3 size: 14 residues. V was clipped by 1 base and J by 5 bases, with 11 bases between them. The CDR3 sequence is CASSLGQYEYGYTF. CDR3 coding DNA: TGTGCCAGCAGCTTAGGACAGTATGAATATGGCTACACCTTC. The whole variable domain, remainder taken from reference TRBV7-9 and TRBJ1-2, is DTGVSQNPRHKITKRGQNVTFRCDPISEHNRLYWYRQTLGQGPEFLTYFQNEAQLEKSRLLSDRFSAERPKGSFSTLEIQRTEQGDSAMYLCASSLGQYEYGYTFGSGTRLTVV.

CDR3 sequence (DNA): TGCAGTGCGGACAGGGGGGAGAACACTGAAGCTTTCTTT. The encoded protein is CSADRGENTEAFF. The V and J genes are TRBV29-1 and TRBJ1-1, with 10 bases lining up with TRBD1. This CDR3 has 13 amino acids. Germline assignment: CDR1 SQVTM and CDR2 ANQGSEA. The full variable domain, completed using reference TRBV29-1 and TRBJ1-1, is SAVISQKPSRDICQRGTSLTIQCQVDSQVTMMFWYRQQPGQSLTLIATANQGSEATYESGFVIDKFPISRPNLTFSTLTVSNMSPEDSSIYLCSADRGENTEAFFGQGTRLTVV.

This clone is a singleton in its sample. The V and J genes are TRBV28 and TRBJ1-2; tentative D call: TRBD1 (5 bases). The CDR3 is 15 residues long. CDR1 MDHEN and CDR2 SYDVKM come from the germline V gene. V was cut by 6 bases and J by 0 bases, with 14 bases left in between. Written as DNA, the CDR3 is TGTGCCAGCAGCTCCGGACACCAAGCTAACTATGGCTACACCTTC. Its translation: CASSSGHQANYGYTF.

The chain is built from TRBV6-5 and TRBJ2-3, with no clear D. V dropped 6 bases and J dropped 4 bases, with 17 bases sitting between them. Germline assignment: CDR1 MNHEY and CDR2 SVGAGI. This CDR3 comprises 15 residues. CDR3 coding DNA: TGTGCCAGCAGCCCTACGGGTGGCTGGGCAGATACGCAGTATTTT. Protein product: CASSPTGGWADTQYF.

The chain has TRBV7-6 and TRBJ2-7; weak D call: TRBD2 (5 bases). The CDR3 extends over 15 amino acids. V lost 1 base to trimming and J lost 6 bases, with 16 bases between them. Per the germline V gene, CDR1 is SGHVS and CDR2 is FNYEAQ. The DNA for the CDR3 is TGTGCCAGCAGCTTAGGCGATACACTTCGGGGCGAGCAGTACTTC. Its protein is CASSLGDTLRGEQYF.

V and J are TRBV7-2 and TRBJ2-5, with 8 bases fitting TRBD2. This CDR3 has 16 residues. From germline, CDR1 is SGHTA and CDR2 FQGNSA. J gave up 0 bases and V 5 bases, and 8 bases lay outside the gene matches. The DNA for the CDR3 is TGTGCCAGCAGCCTTAACGCGGGAGGCAACCAAGAGACCCAGTACTTC. This translates into CASSLNAGGNQETQYF.

Here the CDR3 DNA reads TGTGCCAGCAGCACCGGGACAGGGACGATTGGTGAGCAGTTCTTC. The encoded protein is CASSTGTGTIGEQFF. The chain employs TRBV7-9 and TRBJ2-1; 9 nucleotides match TRBD1. V shed 5 bases and J 9 bases; nucleotides not matched to a gene: 11. Germline V CDR1 and CDR2: SEHNR, FQNEAQ (reference sequence). This CDR3 spans 15 amino acids.

J is TRBJ2-7 and V is TRBV11-3, with 13 bases fitting TRBD2. Unmatched junction bases numbered 4, after V lost 6 bases and J lost 2 bases. CDR3 length: 15 residues. Germline V lookup: CDR1 SGHNT, CDR2 YENEEA. CDR3 protein: CASRIGLAGAYEQYF. The CDR3 DNA reads TGTGCCAGCAGAATCGGACTAGCGGGAGCCTACGAGCAGTACTTC.

V is TRBV30 and J is TRBJ1-5; D remains ambiguous. The germline CDR1 and CDR2 sequences are GTSNPN and SVGIG (reference sequence). V was shortened by 3 bases and J by 3 bases, with 15 bases between the two germline ends. The CDR3 length is 15 residues. In nucleotides, the CDR3 is TGTGCCTGGAGCCGTACCGGCGGCTCCAATCAGCCCCAGCATTTT. Protein: CAWSRTGGSNQPQHF.

DNA of the CDR3: TGTGCCACCCAAGCGGGAGGGCTAGGCTACGAGCAGTACTTC. It is translated as CATQAGGLGYEQYF. The rearrangement uses TRBV10-3 and TRBJ2-7, with 10 positions matching TRBD2. Germline values: CDR1 ENHRY, CDR2 SYGVKD. The J segment lost 3 bases and the V segment lost 10 bases, leaving 9 bases of the junction unmatched. This CDR3 is built from 14 residues.

The chain is built from TRBV4-3 and TRBJ2-7; D is perhaps TRBD1 (6 bases). Between the trimmed V and J ends, which lost 0 bases and 2 bases, there was a span of 11 bases. The CDR3 has 15 amino acids. Germline loops: CDR1 LGHNA, CDR2 YSLEER. This chain's CDR3 is CASSQDTGPAYEQYF. The DNA for the CDR3 is TGCGCCAGCAGCCAAGATACAGGGCCAGCCTACGAGCAGTACTTC.

The J gene is TRBJ2-1, the V gene TRBV27; 7 bases map to TRBD2. The CDR3 sequence is 16 residues long. In germline, CDR1 is MNHEY, CDR2 SMNVEV (reference sequence). Losses at the gene ends were 2 bases for V and 5 bases for J; bases not matched to a gene: 9. Here the CDR3 DNA reads TGTGCCAGCAGTTTAGGGGCGGGAGTACTCAACAATGAGCAGTTCTTC. Encoded protein: CASSLGAGVLNNEQFF.

The chain recombines TRBV30 with TRBJ2-2; TRBD1 might be the D (5 bases). V shed 5 bases and J shed 3 bases, with 16 bases lying between them. Per germline, CDR1 GTSNPN and CDR2 SVGIG (reference sequence). CDR3 length: 15 residues. The DNA for the CDR3 is TGTGCCTGGGTAGGGTGGGGCGTTGACACCGGGGAGCTGTTTTTT. Translation: CAWVGWGVDTGELFF.

This chain joins TRBV27 and TRBJ2-5; D is ambiguous. The length of the CDR3 is 16 residues. Germline lookup yields CDR1 MNHEY and CDR2 SMNVEV (reference sequence). The V gene lost 2 bases and the J gene lost 5 bases, with 18 bases spanning the gap. For the CDR3, the DNA is TGTGCCAGCAGTTTAAGAGTCCCGCTAGTTCTGGAGACCCAGTACTTC. Translated: CASSLRVPLVLETQYF.

The gene calls are TRBV30 and TRBJ2-3; 8 bases align to TRBD2. CDR3 length: 15 amino acids. Trimming cost V 4 bases and J 3 bases; bases outside gene matches: 9. Germline V CDR1 and CDR2: GTSNPN, SVGIG (reference sequence). The CDR3 sequence is CAWKSAGAGTDTQYF. The CDR3, as DNA: TGTGCCTGGAAGTCAGCGGGAGCGGGGACAGATACGCAGTATTTT.

The V gene is TRBV7-9, the J gene TRBJ1-1, with D uncertain. Germline values: CDR1 SEHNR, CDR2 FQNEAQ (reference sequence). V was pared by 5 bases and J by 7 bases, with 11 bases between. The CDR3 covers 12 residues. CDR3 nucleotide sequence: TGTGCCAGCAGCCCGACGGACTATGAAGCTTTCTTT. Its protein product is CASSPTDYEAFF.

The J gene is TRBJ2-3, the V gene TRBV6-1, with 8 bases fitting TRBD1. CDR1 is MNHNS and CDR2 is SASEGT in the germline V gene. The CDR3 has 15 amino acids. Germline trimming cut 4 bases from V and 4 bases from J; bases unmatched to any gene: 7. The CDR3 reads CASSGMAGGADTQYF. The CDR3, as DNA: TGTGCCAGCAGTGGAATGGCAGGGGGCGCAGATACGCAGTATTTT.

The gene calls are TRBV6-5 and TRBJ2-7; D remains unclear. The CDR3 contains 14 residues. Germline loops: CDR1 MNHEY, CDR2 SVGAGI. Trimming cost V 3 bases and J 0 bases, with 9 bases left between them. CDR3 protein: CASSYGRFSYEQYF. The CDR3 DNA is TGTGCCAGCAGTTATGGTCGGTTCTCCTACGAGCAGTACTTC.

This clone was recorded only once. The chain carries TRBV21-1 and TRBJ2-7; the table calls TRBD1, which could not be checked here. TRBV21-1 is a pseudogene. CDR3 length equals 17 residues. CDR3: CASSNFPVRTESYEQYF. CDR3 sequence (DNA): TGTGCCAGCAGCAACTTCCCGGTAAGGACAGAATCCTACGAGCAGTACTTC.

The gene calls are TRBV6-5 and TRBJ2-5; TRBD2 matches 7 bases. This CDR3 is built from 14 residues. Germline CDR1 MNHEY, CDR2 SVGAGI. J was trimmed by 3 bases and V by 2 bases; bases with no gene match: 3. CDR3 sequence reads: CASSYQGLEETQYF. For the CDR3, the DNA is TGTGCCAGCAGTTACCAAGGACTAGAAGAGACCCAGTACTTC.

The V call is TRBV5-1, the J call TRBJ2-7; no reliable D call. V gave up 4 bases and J gave up 5 bases, with 16 bases separating them. Germline V gene lookup returns CDR1 SGHRS and CDR2 YFSETQ. The CDR3 consists of 14 residues. The CDR3 bases are TGCGCCAGCAGCCCGTCGGGTTCCCCGGACGAGCAGTACTTC. Amino acid sequence: CASSPSGSPDEQYF.

This chain connects TRBV7-9 to TRBJ2-1; D may be TRBD1 (5 bases). Trimming pared 5 bases from V and 4 bases from J, leaving 15 bases between. CDR3 size: 15 residues. In germline, CDR1 is SEHNR, CDR2 FQNEAQ (reference sequence). The CDR3 region has the DNA TGTGCCAGCAGCACTCGCAGGGCCCCTTACAATGAGCAGTTCTTC. Encoded protein: CASSTRRAPYNEQFF.

The rearrangement uses TRBV6-4 and TRBJ2-2; D is possibly TRBD1 (6 bases). Trimming shortened V by 2 bases and J by 5 bases, and 6 bases separated the two germline ends. CDR3 length: 13 residues. From germline, CDR1 is MRHNA and CDR2 SNTAGT. The CDR3 sequence is CASSDRGTGELFF. The CDR3 DNA is TGTGCCAGCAGTGACAGGGGGACCGGGGAGCTGTTTTTT.